What follows describes a single T cell receptor (beta chain). Antigen specificity is unknown. V was clipped by 1 base and J by 2 bases; unmatched bases: 4. The CDR3 is 15 residues long. Germline V gene lookup returns CDR1 GTSNPN and CDR2 SVGIG (reference sequence). The sample is drawn from a study of T cells in Graves' hyperthyroidism and ophthalmopathy. Those with hyperthyroidism were 18 to 65 years old, newly diagnosed, and ill for under 2 months. The study collected blood at first hyperthyroidism diagnosis, before any ophthalmopathy symptoms arose. Amplification targeted TCR beta CDR3 regions from RNA transcripts. The study used the HTBI primer set for a first-round RT-PCR of the TCR CDR3. TCRdb reanalysed the multiplex PCR reads using MiXCR and keeps one entry per CDR3 protein. The sample consists of about 720,000 distinct CDR3 sequences, approximately 19% of them appearing once. General observations from the study: Peripheral blood also featured most of the thyroid clonotypes expanded above 0.001.

V gene TRBV30 combines with J gene TRBJ2-7, with 11 nucleotides matching TRBD2. The sequencing sample was made of blood. The origin of this receptor is a woman aged 45 to 65 with Graves' hyperthyroidism that later progressed to Graves' ophthalmopathy. The CDR3 loop reads CAWSGVAGGTYEQYF. The CDR3 DNA sequence: TGTGCCTGGAGTGGGGTAGCGGGGGGGACCTACGAGCAGTACTTC.